This TCR beta chain was sequenced in a study of response to subunit inactivated influenza vaccine. From the RT-PCR reads, TCRdb called clonotypes with MiXCR, one entry per CDR3 protein. The sample lists roughly 760,000 distinct CDR3 sequences; around 20% were seen once. Remarks on this clonotype: Its antigen is undetermined. One end of the junction varies from germline; a read error may be responsible.

Study outcomes and limitations: A suggestion made by the authors is that each seasonal influenza vaccination recruits few new T cells.

The sequence was obtained from a man aged 45-60 years who received an inactivated influenza vaccine. Sequencing was performed on PBMCs from blood, taken less than 6 days after vaccination.

CDR3 region: CASSDLVGPNF. In DNA form, the CDR3 reads TGTGCCAGCAGTGATTTAGTCGGCCCAAATTTT. The gene calls are TRBV2 and TRBJ2-3, with D uncertain. The CDR3 is 11 amino acids. Germline V gives CDR1 SNHLY, CDR2 FYNNEI.